The T cell receptor (beta chain) under discussion was sequenced for a study of T cell changes during pregnancy in multiple sclerosis. The CDR3 has 15 residues. V was pared by 4 bases and J by 7 bases, with 11 bases of the junction left unmatched. Germline CDR1 and CDR2: SGHTA and FQGTGA. TCRdb's table, derived via immunoSEQ multiplex PCR, lists solely in-frame clones and lacks some. The sample includes around 62,000 clones, around 93% of them seen just once. This clone was recorded at least ten times. V gene TRBV7-3 combines with J gene TRBJ1-1; 8 bases fit TRBD1. The material was CD8+ T cells from peripheral blood mononuclear cells, obtained in the second trimester of pregnancy. The sequence derives from a female donor with multiple sclerosis, enrolled in a pregnancy study. The CDR3 here is CASSSSGRGLGEAFF. CDR3 sequence (DNA): TGTGCCAGCAGCTCATCAGGCAGGGGGCTTGGTGAAGCTTTCTTT.